The rows below give T cell receptor beta chains drawn from one sample of a study of cytomegalovirus exposure and HLA in healthy donors. Measured with immunoSEQ multiplex PCR; TCRdb has only the in-frame clones, and not every one. The sample table sets out approximately 120,000 clones. The sequencing sample was made of PBMCs. The receptors originated from a man between 18 and 35 years old in good health and CMV-seronegative. Each CDR3 is given without its conserved first and last residue. Fields, in order: V gene, CDR3 protein.

V gene: TRBV5-1
CDR3 protein: ASSLEPNYGYT

V gene: TRBV30
CDR3 protein: AWSPLRGGIGNQPQH

V gene: TRBV5-1
CDR3 protein: ASSLAPGQGHYGYT

V gene: TRBV28
CDR3 protein: ASRRQRMNTEAF

V gene: TRBV10-3
CDR3 protein: AISELGTGDSGNTIY

V gene: TRBV19
CDR3 protein: ASSQREGDTQY

V gene: TRBV7-8
CDR3 protein: ASSLVSQSGELF

V gene: TRBV4-1
CDR3 protein: ASSQPMRGHTGELF

V gene: TRBV5-1
CDR3 protein: ASSLVAGSTYEQY

V gene: TRBV15
CDR3 protein: ATSRVQRNQPQH

V gene: TRBV2
CDR3 protein: ASSDRDRGRDTEAF

V gene: TRBV6-6
CDR3 protein: ASRTGQGNEKLF

V gene: TRBV9
CDR3 protein: ASSAQREGYT

V gene: TRBV9
CDR3 protein: ASSVEGSSYEQY

V gene: TRBV7-2
CDR3 protein: ASSLVGDRGETQY

V gene: TRBV30
CDR3 protein: AWSPSGTDTQY

V gene: TRBV18
CDR3 protein: ASSPLPAGGPGDTQY

V gene: TRBV18
CDR3 protein: ASSPGASETKAF

V gene: TRBV4-1
CDR3 protein: ASSRSPEREGQRF

V gene: TRBV7-9
CDR3 protein: ASSLSRGSSYEQY

V gene: TRBV30
CDR3 protein: AWRSRGAFSDNEQF

V gene: TRBV9
CDR3 protein: ASSSQLRGSGYEQF

V gene: TRBV29-1
CDR3 protein: SGGGQNEKLF

V gene: TRBV5-1
CDR3 protein: ASSSGDRVHGYT

V gene: TRBV9
CDR3 protein: ASSRALAGNNEQF

V gene: TRBV29-1
CDR3 protein: SVVAGGTGELF

V gene: TRBV9
CDR3 protein: ASSSGSSYNEQF

V gene: TRBV18
CDR3 protein: ASSPRPSSAEETQY

V gene: TRBV5-1
CDR3 protein: ASSPLGGDHNEQF

V gene: TRBV19
CDR3 protein: AQREENTIY

V gene: TRBV23-1
CDR3 protein: ASEDQEGSRLEAYEQY

V gene: TRBV6-5
CDR3 protein: ASSYSTLGNQPQH

V gene: TRBV18
CDR3 protein: ASSPGQVNQPQH

V gene: TRBV9
CDR3 protein: ASSVVGQGRTEAF

V gene: TRBV10-3
CDR3 protein: AISATTSGRSYNEQF

V gene: TRBV6-1
CDR3 protein: ASSDSTGPYGYGYT

V gene: TRBV7-6
CDR3 protein: ASSLRLSSGSYEQY

V gene: TRBV5-3
CDR3 protein: ARSLTCGTADYGYT